This TCR beta chain was captured by sequencing in a study of multiple sclerosis patients with progressive multifocal leukoencephalopathy. General observations from the study: Preferential TRBV-TRBJ pairings or common gene usage were not detected at PML.

This CDR3 is 21 amino acids long. CDR1 and CDR2 (germline): SGHRS, YFSETQ. The V end lost 0 bases, the J end lost 1 base, and 28 bases lay between the germline ends. Time point: before natalizumab initiation. Synthetic inline TR CDR3 controls covering all V-J pairings were spiked into each PCR. The method was immunoSEQ multiplex PCR; TCRdb's version includes in-frame clones alone and lacks a portion of them. The sample includes roughly 34,000 clones, approximately 90% of them seen just once. This clone was observed a single time. No antigen is known for it. The clonotype comes from a human donor with multiple sclerosis. The sample taken for sequencing was PBMCs. V usage is TRBV5-1 and J usage is TRBJ1-1; the D is unclear. The DNA of the CDR3 is TGCGCCAGCAGCTTGGGACATGAGGCTGGAATAGTCCCCTCGTCGAACACTGAAGCTTTCTTT. The encoded protein is CASSLGHEAGIVPSSNTEAFF.